This T cell receptor (beta chain) was sequenced during a study of cytomegalovirus exposure and HLA in healthy donors. A word on this clone: One end of the junction is discordant with germline, which a read error may explain.

The PCR was carried out with 60 Vbeta primers and 13 Jbeta primers. The repertoire was sequenced with immunoSEQ multiplex PCR; TCRdb's copy has only in-frame clones and lacks some. This sample has 70,000 to 90,000 clones, with around two thirds found just once. This CDR3 is built from 13 residues. The germline CDR1 and CDR2 sequences are SGHNT and YYREEE (reference sequence). The receptor's source is a man in his 60s in good health and CMV-seropositive. The chain couples TRBV5-4 to TRBJ1-3, with D hard to call. The sequenced material came from PBMCs. The CDR3 DNA reads TGTGCCAGCAGTTTGGGAGGCGGAAACACCATATATTTT. Its translation is CASSLGGGNTIYF.